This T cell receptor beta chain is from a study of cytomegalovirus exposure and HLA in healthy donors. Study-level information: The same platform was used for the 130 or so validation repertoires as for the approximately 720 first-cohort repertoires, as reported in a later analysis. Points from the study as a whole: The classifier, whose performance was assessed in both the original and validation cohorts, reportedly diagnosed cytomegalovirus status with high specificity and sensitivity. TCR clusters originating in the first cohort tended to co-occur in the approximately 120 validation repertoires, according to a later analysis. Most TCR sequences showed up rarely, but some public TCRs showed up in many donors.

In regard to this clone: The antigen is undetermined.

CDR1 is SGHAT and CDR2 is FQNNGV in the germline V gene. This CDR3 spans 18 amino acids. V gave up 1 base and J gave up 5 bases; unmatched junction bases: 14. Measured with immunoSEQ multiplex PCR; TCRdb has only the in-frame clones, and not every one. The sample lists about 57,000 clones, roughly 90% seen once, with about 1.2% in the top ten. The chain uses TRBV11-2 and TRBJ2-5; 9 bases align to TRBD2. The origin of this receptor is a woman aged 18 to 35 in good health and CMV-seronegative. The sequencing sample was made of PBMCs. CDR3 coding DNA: TGTGCCAGCAGCTTAGGGGGCTCGGGACTAGCTGTGGGGGAGACCCAGTACTTC. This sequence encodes CASSLGGSGLAVGETQYF.